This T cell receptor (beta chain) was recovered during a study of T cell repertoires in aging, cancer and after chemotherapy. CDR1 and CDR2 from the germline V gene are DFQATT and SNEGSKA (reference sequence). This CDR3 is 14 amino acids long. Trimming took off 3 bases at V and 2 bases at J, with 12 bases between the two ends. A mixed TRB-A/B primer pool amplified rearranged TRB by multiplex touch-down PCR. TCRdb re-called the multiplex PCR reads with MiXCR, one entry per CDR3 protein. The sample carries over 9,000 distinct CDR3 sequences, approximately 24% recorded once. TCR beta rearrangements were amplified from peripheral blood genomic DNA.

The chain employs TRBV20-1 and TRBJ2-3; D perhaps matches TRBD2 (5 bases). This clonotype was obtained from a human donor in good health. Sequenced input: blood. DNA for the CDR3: TGCAGTGCTAGCATCCTAGCTTACACAGATACGCAGTATTTT. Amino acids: CSASILAYTDTQYF.